Listed below are T cell receptor beta chains from one sample, sequenced in a study of OX40 agonist ivuxolimab in advanced cancers. Repertoires were generated with immunoSEQ multiplex PCR, while TCRdb's copy carries only in-frame clones and drops some. The table records tens of thousands of clones, more than 75% of them present only once. The specimen comprised CD4+ or CD8+ T cells sorted from blood, sampled in a trial of the OX40 agonist ivuxolimab. The receptors originated from an adult with an advanced solid tumor such as melanoma, head and neck, liver or kidney cancer. Each CDR3 is given with its conserved first and last residue. A D gene is named only where the DNA matches it firmly. The size field is filled for only some rows; it gives once, few, many or a size class.

TGTGCCAGCAGTTACTCAGGGGTCGGCTCCTACGAGCAGTACTTC CASSYSGVGSYEQYF NA TRBV6-6 NA TRBJ2-7
TGCAGTGCTAGAGATAGACTAGAGCAGTTCTTC CSARDRLEQFF NA TRBV20-1 NA TRBJ2-1
TGCGCCAGCAGCTATGGGGGAGCCGCAACTAATGAAAAACTGTTTTTT CASSYGGAATNEKLFF NA TRBV5-1 NA TRBJ1-4
TGTGCCAGCAGCGGGGGACAGGGGGATGGCTACACCTTC CASSGGQGDGYTF NA TRBV9 TRBD1 TRBJ1-2
TGTGCCAGCAGTTACTCGTCTAGCGGCACAGATACGCAGTATTTT CASSYSSSGTDTQYF NA TRBV6-6 NA TRBJ2-3
TGTGCCAGCAATCGACAGGGAGGGCAAGAGACCCAGTACTTC CASNRQGGQETQYF NA TRBV27 NA TRBJ2-5
TGTGCCAGCAGCCAGGGAGAAAAACTGTTTTTT CASSQGEKLFF NA TRBV6-1 NA TRBJ1-4
TGTGCCATCAGTGAAAGGGTCGGAACCGGGGAGCTGTTTTTT CAISERVGTGELFF NA TRBV10-3 NA TRBJ2-2
TGCAGCGTTGGAACTTGGAGTAACACTGAAGCTTTCTTT CSVGTWSNTEAFF NA TRBV29-1 NA TRBJ1-1
TGCGCCAGCAGCTTGGCGGACAGGGGGCGCGGGGGCTACACCTTC CASSLADRGRGGYTF NA TRBV5-1 TRBD1 TRBJ1-2
TGTGCCAGCAGCTTGGGGTTCGGGAACCAAGAGACCCAGTACTTC CASSLGFGNQETQYF NA TRBV5-6 NA TRBJ2-5
TGTGCCAGCTTGCGGGGGGATGTCACTGAAGCTTTCTTT CASLRGDVTEAFF NA TRBV6-6 NA TRBJ1-1
TGTGCCAGCAGCCAAACTTACGAGCAGTACTTC CASSQTYEQYF NA TRBV6-5 NA TRBJ2-7
TGTGCCAGCAGTAGGACAGCCTCGAACACTGAAGCTTTCTTT CASSRTASNTEAFF NA TRBV2 NA TRBJ1-1
TGTGCCAGCAGCCGTCAGGTTGAGCAGTTCTTC CASSRQVEQFF NA TRBV6-1 NA TRBJ2-1
TGTGCCAGCAGCTTTCGAGGGGTTTTCACTAATGAAAAACTGTTTTTT CASSFRGVFTNEKLFF NA TRBV7-9 NA TRBJ1-4
TGTGCCAGCAGCCAAGATTTAGGAGCTGAAGCTTTCTTT CASSQDLGAEAFF medium-sized TRBV4-2 NA TRBJ1-1
TGCGCCAGCAGCCTGACGGGGGTCGGGGGCTATGGCTACACCTTC CASSLTGVGGYGYTF NA TRBV5-1 NA TRBJ1-2
TGTGCCAGCAGCCACGACAGGGGCAAAGCTTTCTTT CASSHDRGKAFF NA TRBV6-5 TRBD1 TRBJ1-1
TGTGCCAGCAGCAATCTCCGGGACATCCCCTACAATGAGCAGTTCTTC CASSNLRDIPYNEQFF few TRBV21-1 NA TRBJ2-1
TGTGCCATCAGCCGTAGTTGGGAGGAGAAGTACACTGAAGCTTTCTTT CAISRSWEEKYTEAFF NA TRBV10-3 NA TRBJ1-1
TGTGCCAGCTCACCAATACCGGGACAGTACGAGCAGTACTTC CASSPIPGQYEQYF NA TRBV18 TRBD1 TRBJ2-7
TGTGCCAGCAGTTACTCTGGGGACAGGTGGGATGATGAGCAGTTCTTC CASSYSGDRWDDEQFF NA TRBV6-5 TRBD1 TRBJ2-1
TGTGCCAGCAGCTTAGTAGGGGGCTACAACTCCTACGAGCAGTACTTC CASSLVGGYNSYEQYF NA TRBV11-3 TRBD1 TRBJ2-7
TGCGCCAGCAGTCGAGGACAGCTTAAAAACTATGGCTACACCTTC CASSRGQLKNYGYTF NA TRBV10-2 NA TRBJ1-2
TGTGCCAGCAGCCTCCGGGACAGGGATGTGCACACTGAAGCTTTCTTT CASSLRDRDVHTEAFF NA TRBV7-9 TRBD1 TRBJ1-1
TGTGCCAGCTCCCTTTCAAATCAGCCCCAGCATTTT CASSLSNQPQHF NA TRBV18 NA TRBJ1-5
TGTGCCAGCAGACTAGCGGCCCCCTACGAACAGTACTTC CASRLAAPYEQYF NA TRBV28 TRBD2 TRBJ2-7
TGCGCCAGCAGCTTGTTGGCTAGTGCTTCCAATGAGCAGTTCTTC CASSLLASASNEQFF NA TRBV5-1 NA TRBJ2-1
TGTGCCAGCAGTCAAACTCCCGGGACAGGGGCGTGGGAGCAGTACTTC CASSQTPGTGAWEQYF once TRBV7-6 TRBD1 TRBJ2-7
TGTGCCAGCAGCTATGGGGGGAGGGAGACCCAGTACTTC CASSYGGRETQYF NA TRBV11-2 NA TRBJ2-5
TGTGCCAGCAGTACAGGGTTGATGGGCCACTACGAGCAGTACTTC CASSTGLMGHYEQYF NA TRBV6-5 NA TRBJ2-7